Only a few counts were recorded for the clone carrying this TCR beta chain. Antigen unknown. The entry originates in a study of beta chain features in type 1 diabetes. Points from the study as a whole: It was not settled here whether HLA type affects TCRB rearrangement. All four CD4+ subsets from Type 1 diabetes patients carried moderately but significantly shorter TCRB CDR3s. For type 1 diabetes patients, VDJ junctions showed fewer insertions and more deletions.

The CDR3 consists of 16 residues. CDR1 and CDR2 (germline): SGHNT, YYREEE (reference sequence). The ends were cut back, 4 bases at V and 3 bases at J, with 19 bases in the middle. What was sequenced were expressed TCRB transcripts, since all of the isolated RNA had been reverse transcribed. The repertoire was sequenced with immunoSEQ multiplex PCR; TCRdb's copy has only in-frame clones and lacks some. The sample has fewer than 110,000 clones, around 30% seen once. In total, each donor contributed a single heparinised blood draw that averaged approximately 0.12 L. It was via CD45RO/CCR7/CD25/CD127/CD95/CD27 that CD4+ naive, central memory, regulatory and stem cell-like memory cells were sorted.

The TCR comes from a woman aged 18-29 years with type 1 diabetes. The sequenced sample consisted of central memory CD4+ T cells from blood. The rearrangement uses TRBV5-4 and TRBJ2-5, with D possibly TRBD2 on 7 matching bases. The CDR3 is CASSPPRGGGEETQYF. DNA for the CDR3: TGTGCCAGCAGCCCCCCCCGGGGAGGGGGGGAAGAGACCCAGTACTTC.